The sequence of this T cell receptor (beta chain) was determined in a study of blood T cell repertoires in COVID-19. The overall study: Samples came from the United States, Italy and Spain, spanning acute and convalescent COVID-19. Sample material is recorded as cDNA or gDNA derived from T cells, B-cell-depleted T cells, or PBMCs.

Authors' processing steps: Amplification of reference gene primers was used by the study to estimate nucleated cell counts. Here immunoSEQ multiplex PCR was the method, and the copy in TCRdb shows in-frame clones only, minus some. V, J and clone size are those of that table, while D and trimming were read from the DNA. The profile covers about 130,000 clones, with around 83% appearing a single time and around 4.1% taken by the ten largest. The sequenced sample consisted of peripheral blood. This TCR was sampled from a human donor in a cohort sampled during active COVID-19.

The CDR3, as DNA: TGTGCCAGCAGCGTAGCTACGGGGGAACAGAACACTGAAGCTTTCTTT. Protein: CASSVATGEQNTEAFF. V gene TRBV9 combines with J gene TRBJ1-1; possibly TRBD1 for D (5 bases). The V gene's germline CDR1 is SGDLS and CDR2 YYNGEE. The CDR3 is 16 residues long. Trimming removed 0 bases at V and 1 base at J, with 13 bases between.